Below are 14 T cell receptor beta chains sequenced from a single sample in a study of blood T cells in healthy people across ages. For the second PCR, which ran for roughly 7 to 11 cycles, a sample-barcoded 5' primer and a J-beta primer mix were used. MiXCR, run by TCRdb on the 5' RACE reads, gives a single entry per CDR3 protein. The table records over 1,300,000 distinct CDR3 sequences, 45% to 70% of them present only once. Sequenced: blood. The receptor set was obtained from a young man in good health.

The genes are TRBV6-5 and TRBJ2-1; TRBD2 aligns across 11 bases. The ends lost 1 base at V and 7 bases at J; junction bases unmatched: 9. The CDR3 loop spans 17 amino acids. The germline V gene has CDR1 MNHEY and CDR2 SVGAGI. CDR3 protein: CASSYYRSGGALNEQFF. For the CDR3, the DNA is TGTGCCAGCAGTTACTACCGTAGCGGGGGGGCCTTGAATGAGCAGTTCTTC.

Only a few counts were recorded for this clonotype. The chain recombines TRBV15 with TRBJ2-7; TRBD1 or TRBD2 may be the D gene (5 bases each). The V gene lost 8 bases and the J gene lost 4 bases, with 9 bases spanning the gap. This CDR3 is 11 amino acids long. Per germline, CDR1 LNHNV and CDR2 YYDKDF (reference sequence). CDR3: CATGGGYEQYF. The CDR3 region has the DNA TGTGCCACCGGGGGTGGTTACGAGCAGTACTTC.

Note on this clonotype: Possible read error: a much larger clone is one base away. CDR3: CASRRQGNQPQHF. The CDR3 DNA reads as TGTGCCAGCAGGAGACAGGGGAATCAGCCCCAGCATTTT. V and J are TRBV6-1 and TRBJ1-5; 8 bases match TRBD1. This CDR3 is built from 13 residues. Germline V gives CDR1 MNHNS, CDR2 SASEGT. V was pared by 6 bases and J by 4 bases, with 2 bases of the junction left unmatched.

This chain uses TRBV6-5 with TRBJ2-1, with D perhaps TRBD2 (6 bases). CDR1 is MNHEY and CDR2 is SVGAGI in the germline V gene. This CDR3 spans 12 amino acids. Between the trimmed V and J ends, which lost 7 bases and 10 bases, there was a span of 14 bases. The CDR3 loop is CASTMGLYEQFF. The DNA of the CDR3 is TGTGCCAGCACCATGGGACTTTACGAGCAGTTCTTC.

This rearrangement joins TRBV12-5 to TRBJ2-1, with 9 bases that match TRBD2. The tail of the sequence fits TRBJ2-7 better, so the J call may be wrong. The CDR3 has 16 residues. Germline values: CDR1 LGHNT, CDR2 FRNRAP. The CDR3, as DNA: TGTGCTAGTGATTCCTTAGCGGGAGCATCCTACAATGAGCAGTACTTC. This translates into CASDSLAGASYNEQYF.

This clonotype has just a few counts. V gene TRBV25-1 combines with J gene TRBJ2-4; 8 positions match TRBD1. The CDR3 spans 14 residues. The germline gives CDR1 MGHDK, CDR2 SYGVNS. Germline trimming cut 6 bases from V and 7 bases from J; bases unmatched to any gene: 8. This chain's CDR3 is CASRETGANNIQYF. The CDR3 region has the DNA TGTGCCAGCAGGGAGACAGGGGCGAACAACATTCAGTACTTC.

The chain joins TRBV29-1 to TRBJ2-7; the match to TRBD1 covers 7 bases. The CDR3 consists of 14 residues. Losses at the gene ends were 6 bases for V and 3 bases for J; bases not matched to a gene: 11. Per germline, CDR1 SQVTM and CDR2 ANQGSEA. The CDR3, as DNA: TGCAGCGTAAGAGACAGGGACCAGGTCTACGAGCAGTACTTC. It encodes CSVRDRDQVYEQYF.

The CDR3 region is CASSQGGQFF. CDR3 sequence (DNA): TGTGCCAGCAGTCAAGGGGGGCAGTTCTTC. This sequence joins TRBV28 and TRBJ2-1; tentatively, D is TRBD1 (6 bases). The CDR3 consists of 10 residues. V dropped 5 bases and J dropped 12 bases, with 8 bases sitting between them. CDR1 MDHEN and CDR2 SYDVKM come from the germline V gene.

The sample holds a few counts of this clonotype. In DNA form, the CDR3 reads TGCGCCAGCAGCGAGCGGGGGCCAGATGAGCAGTTCTTC. Residues: CASSERGPDEQFF. This chain joins TRBV4-1 and TRBJ2-1; 8 bases line up with TRBD2. CDR1 and CDR2 from the germline V gene are MGHRA and YSYEKL. Losses at the gene ends were 5 bases for V and 8 bases for J; bases not matched to a gene: 5. CDR3 length equals 13 residues.

V and J are TRBV20-1 and TRBJ2-5, with 11 nucleotides matching TRBD2. Germline-derived CDR1 and CDR2 are DFQATT and SNEGSKA (reference sequence). This CDR3 spans 14 amino acids. Trimming took 5 bases from V and 5 from J; bases not matched to a gene: 7. CDR3 bases: TGCAGTGCTCGTCGACCTAGCGGGAGGGAGACCCAGTACTTC. This encodes CSARRPSGRETQYF.

The chain recombines TRBV21-1 with TRBJ2-3. TRBV21-1 is assigned pseudogene status. This CDR3 comprises 14 residues. The CDR3 spells CASSKVRSTDTQYF. As DNA, the CDR3 is TGTGCCAGCAGCAAAGTACGGAGCACAGATACGCAGTATTTT.

V gene TRBV2 combines with J gene TRBJ2-5; D unresolved. Germline CDR1 and CDR2: SNHLY and FYNNEI. The germline V and J ends were trimmed by 5 bases and 7 bases, with 11 bases remaining between them. CDR3 length: 12 residues. The CDR3 DNA reads as TGTGCCAGCAGTATGGGAATTATGACCCAGTACTTC. It yields the protein CASSMGIMTQYF.

J is TRBJ2-7 and V is TRBV30; 8 bases agree with TRBD1. Unmatched junction bases numbered 3, after V lost 6 bases and J lost 2 bases. The CDR3 length is 12 residues. Germline V gene sequence: CDR1 GTSNPN, CDR2 SVGIG (reference sequence). CDR3 protein: CACNRGAYEQYF. CDR3 sequence (DNA): TGTGCCTGTAACAGGGGGGCCTACGAGCAGTACTTC.

A few counts support this clonotype. V usage is TRBV27 and J usage is TRBJ2-7; D remains ambiguous. The V gene's germline CDR1 is MNHEY and CDR2 SMNVEV (reference sequence). CDR3 length equals 14 residues. V lost 3 bases and J 2 bases, leaving 11 bases between the germline ends. The CDR3 protein is CASSFNGGAYEQYF. In DNA form, the CDR3 reads TGTGCCAGCAGTTTCAATGGCGGAGCCTACGAGCAGTACTTC.